This T cell receptor (beta chain) appears in the sequencing data of a study of early T cells in non-severe SARS-CoV-2 infection. The wider study: Chains were not paired, and sequencing was done on bulk RNA from unsorted whole blood.

The CDR3 consists of 15 residues. V lost 1 base and J lost 0, with 9 bases in between. CDR1 and CDR2 (germline): SEHNR, FQNEAQ (reference sequence). TCRdb called the 5' RACE reads again in MiXCR, with one record for every CDR3 protein. The sample shows fewer than 85,000 distinct CDR3 sequences, approximately 13% of them seen only once. The receptor was derived from an adult who was a healthcare worker with PCR-confirmed SARS-CoV-2 infection or an uninfected control (not recorded which). The sequenced sample was whole blood. This chain uses TRBV7-9 with TRBJ1-1, with TRBD1 as a possible D gene (5 bases). The CDR3 nucleotides are TGTGCCAGCAGCTTAGGGGCAGGGCTGAACACTGAAGCTTTCTTT. This codes for CASSLGAGLNTEAFF. The whole variable domain, remainder taken from reference TRBV7-9 and TRBJ1-1, is DTGVSQNPRHKITKRGQNVTFRCDPISEHNRLYWYRQTLGQGPEFLTYFQNEAQLEKSRLLSDRFSAERPKGSFSTLEIQRTEQGDSAMYLCASSLGAGLNTEAFFGQGTRLTVV.